Included here is one T cell receptor (beta chain) sequence, with context. The source of the sample is a study of blood T cell repertoires in COVID-19. Across the study: Samples came from the United States, Italy and Spain, spanning acute and convalescent COVID-19. T cells, B-cell-depleted T cells, or PBMCs provided the cDNA or gDNA that served as material.

Source study methods: Estimation of nucleated cell counts relied on the amplification of reference gene primers. TCRdb's copy holds only in-frame clones and misses some; the assay was immunoSEQ multiplex PCR. V, J and clone size derive from that table, while D and trimming were established from the DNA sequence. The data hold 50,000 or so clones, with around 86% observed a single time. Germline CDR1 reads LGHDT; CDR2 reads YNNKEL (reference sequence). V gave up 6 bases and J gave up 5 bases, with 10 bases separating them. This CDR3 has 13 amino acids. The source material was peripheral blood. This sequence was found in a man aged 60 to 75 with active COVID-19. The chain has TRBV3-1 (or the pseudogene TRBV3-2) and TRBJ1-4; perhaps TRBD1 as D (6 bases). CDR3 DNA: TGTGCCAGCAGGGGACATACAAATGAAAAACTGTTTTTT. Translating gives CASRGHTNEKLFF.